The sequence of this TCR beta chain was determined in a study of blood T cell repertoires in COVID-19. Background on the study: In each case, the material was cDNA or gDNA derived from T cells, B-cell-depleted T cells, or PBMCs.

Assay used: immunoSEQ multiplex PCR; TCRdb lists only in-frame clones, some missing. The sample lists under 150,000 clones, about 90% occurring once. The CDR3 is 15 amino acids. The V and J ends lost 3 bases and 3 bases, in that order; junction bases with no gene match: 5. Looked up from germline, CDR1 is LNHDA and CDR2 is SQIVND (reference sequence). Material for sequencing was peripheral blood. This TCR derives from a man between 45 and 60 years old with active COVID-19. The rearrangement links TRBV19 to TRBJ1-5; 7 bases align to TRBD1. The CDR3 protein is CASSIEQGNNQPQHF. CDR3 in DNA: TGTGCCAGTAGTATCGAACAGGGGAACAATCAGCCCCAGCATTTT. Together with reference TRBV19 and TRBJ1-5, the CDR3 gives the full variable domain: DGGITQSPKYLFRKEGQNVTLSCEQNLNHDAMYWYRQDPGQGLRLIYYSQIVNDFQKGDIAEGYSVSREKKESFPLTVTSAQKNPTAFYLCASSIEQGNNQPQHFGDGTRLSIL.